This T cell receptor (beta chain) stems from a study of human T cells and chemical hapten exposure. Across the study: Patients' scalps got diphenylcyclopropenone weekly throughout the approximately 25-week study.

Time point defined: patch test 1, 2 weeks after DPC sensitization. As for treatment: therapeutic diphenylcyclopropenone sensitization with weekly scalp DPC. The study drew its donors from alopecia patients who were 18 to 70 years old and suitable for DPC. The total RNA was obtained from whole blood that was not fractionated. One entry per CDR3 protein, called by TCRdb with MiXCR from the RACE reads. The profile shows more than 65,000 distinct CDR3 sequences, around 7.8% of them singletons. This clonotype was counted at least ten times. The V end lost 2 bases, the J end lost 0 bases, and 16 bases lay between the germline ends. CDR1 is LGHDT, CDR2 YNNKEL, per germline (reference sequence). The CDR3 totals 17 residues.

The receptor's source is a woman aged 30 to 39 with alopecia areata. Some clones in this sample may be carry-over from other donors' samples. This chain connects TRBV3-1 to TRBJ1-1, with a possible D match to TRBD1 (5 bases). Sequencing used whole blood, obtained in connection with sensitization to the hapten diphenylcyclopropenone (DPC). CDR3 coding DNA: TGTGCCAGCAGCCAATTGGGTGGCGGGGCCTTGAACACTGAAGCTTTCTTT. Its translation: CASSQLGGGALNTEAFF.